These T cell receptor beta chains were read from a single sample in a study of control samples from healthy donors and cancer patients. Only in-frame clones appear in the TCRdb table, and some are missing; sequencing was by immunoSEQ multiplex PCR. The sample records hundreds of thousands of clones, around 79% being singletons. Sequenced: PBMCs. The receptors here all came from a woman aged 60-75 years with lung cancer. The CDR3 runs from the conserved cysteine through the conserved F or W. Each record gives: V gene, J gene, clone size, D gene, CDR3 DNA, CDR3 protein. A D gene is named only where the DNA matches it firmly. Size is omitted from some rows. Given values are once, few, many or a class for expanded clones.

>TRBV3-1/TRBV3-2|TRBJ2-3|NA|NA
TGTGCCAGCAGTCAATCCGGGGCAGATACGCAGTATTTT
CASSQSGADTQYF
>TRBV19|TRBJ2-5|NA|TRBD1
TGTGCCAGTAGTATAAAGCCCGGGACAGGGGGCATGGAGACCCAGTACTTC
CASSIKPGTGGMETQYF
>TRBV5-1|TRBJ2-2|NA|NA
TGCGCCAGCAGCTCGAATGGGCTGACCGGGGAGCTGTTTTTT
CASSSNGLTGELFF
>TRBV5-1|TRBJ2-1|once|NA
TGCGCCAGCAGCCCTGGGGAGATCTCCTACAATGAGCAGTTCTTC
CASSPGEISYNEQFF
>TRBV9|TRBJ2-3|once|NA
TGTGCCAGCAGCGTAACAGGGTGGGGCACAGATACGCAGTATTTT
CASSVTGWGTDTQYF
>TRBV15|TRBJ1-1|NA|NA
TGTGCCACCAGCAGAGTGGGGGGTGGCAGGCCTCCTTTCTTT
CATSRVGGGRPPFF
>TRBV6-5|TRBJ2-3|NA|TRBD2
TGTGCCAGCAGTTACTCGCTAGCGGCTAGAGATACGCAGTATTTT
CASSYSLAARDTQYF
>TRBV2|TRBJ2-5|NA|NA
TGTGCCAGCAGTGAACTCACAGGGAGCGAGACCCAGTACTTC
CASSELTGSETQYF
>TRBV3-1/TRBV3-2|TRBJ2-1|NA|NA
TGTGCCAGCAGCCAGGATCTTAGTGGTGAGCAGTTCTTC
CASSQDLSGEQFF
>TRBV19|TRBJ2-2|NA|NA
TGTGCCAGTAGCTCCGGGGAGACGAACACCGGGGAGCTGTTTTTT
CASSSGETNTGELFF
>TRBV27|TRBJ1-1|NA|NA
TGTGCCAGCAGCTTCCGAGACCCGGGGACTGAAGCTTTCTTT
CASSFRDPGTEAFF
>TRBV12-3/TRBV12-4|TRBJ2-3|NA|NA
TGTGCCAGCAGTTTCTACACAGATACGCAGTATTTT
CASSFYTDTQYF
>TRBV10-3|TRBJ1-1|few|NA
TGTGCCATCAGTGAGTCGAACCCCTGGACGGTGCGCGCTGAAGCTTTCTTT
CAISESNPWTVRAEAFF
>TRBV5-5|TRBJ2-7|NA|TRBD1
TGTGCCAGCGGCCTAACAGGGGGCTCCTACGAGCAGTACTTC
CASGLTGGSYEQYF
>TRBV7-9|TRBJ2-1|NA|NA
TGTGCCAGCAGATCAGACTCAGGGGTTGGGAATGAGCAGTTCTTC
CASRSDSGVGNEQFF
>TRBV3-1/TRBV3-2|TRBJ1-6|medium-sized|TRBD1
TGTGCCAGCAGCCCCCAGGGGGGCTCCTATAATTCACCCCTCCACTTT
CASSPQGGSYNSPLHF
>TRBV15|TRBJ2-1|once|TRBD2
TGTGCCACCAGCAGAGACCGTAGGGGGGGACTAGCCTTGAGCTCCTACAATGAGCAGTTCTTC
CATSRDRRGGLALSSYNEQFF
>TRBV27|TRBJ1-1|NA|NA
TGTGCCAGCAGTTTAAGTGGGGCTCCCGCGAACACTGAAGCTTTCTTT
CASSLSGAPANTEAFF
>TRBV11-3|TRBJ2-2|NA|NA
TGTGCCAGCAGTTGGACGTCTAACACCGGGGAGCTGTTTTTT
CASSWTSNTGELFF
>TRBV5-1|TRBJ2-5|NA|NA
TGCGCCAGCAGCTTGGTTGCAGCTTACCAAGAGACCCAGTACTTC
CASSLVAAYQETQYF
>TRBV27|TRBJ1-2|NA|NA
TGTGCCAGCAGTTTCCTAGGATACCAAGATGGCTACACCTTC
CASSFLGYQDGYTF
>TRBV4-1|TRBJ1-2|once|NA
TGCGCCAGCAGCCAAGTCACTAACTATGGCTACACCTTC
CASSQVTNYGYTF
>TRBV9|TRBJ1-1|NA|NA
TGTGCCAGCAGCGGGATAAGGGGTGAAGCTTTCTTT
CASSGIRGEAFF
>TRBV7-9|TRBJ1-5|few|NA
TGTGCCAGCAGCCCCGGAGTAGGGAATCAGCCCCAGCATTTT
CASSPGVGNQPQHF
>TRBV5-8|TRBJ2-1|NA|NA
TGTGCCAGCAGCCCCGGTGGGGTAGCGTCCAATGAGCAGTTCTTC
CASSPGGVASNEQFF
>TRBV15|TRBJ2-1|NA|NA
TGTGCCACCAGCAGAGAAGTGACCGCTCAGTTCTTC
CATSREVTAQFF
>TRBV2|TRBJ2-5|NA|NA
TGTGCCAACACAAGGGGAGGAGCCGCCAGGGAGACCCAGTACTTC
CANTRGGAARETQYF
>TRBV2|TRBJ2-7|NA|TRBD2
TGTGCCAGCAGTAGAGCCCTTACTAGCGGCGATGTCTCCTACGAGCAGTACTTC
CASSRALTSGDVSYEQYF
>TRBV9|TRBJ1-4|NA|NA
TGTGCCAGCAGCTTACGTTGGGGGACGAGGGATGAAAAACTGTTTTTT
CASSLRWGTRDEKLFF
>TRBV6-5|TRBJ1-6|NA|NA
TGTGCCAGCACCGGAGGGTCCTCCGGGGGATCACCCCTCCACTTT
CASTGGSSGGSPLHF
>TRBV21-1|TRBJ1-5|NA|NA
TGTGCCAGCATCGGGTTGAGGGGGCGCGGTCAGCCCCAGCATTTT
CASIGLRGRGQPQHF
>TRBV10-3|TRBJ1-1|NA|NA
TGTGCCATCAGTGAGTCGAGGAGGGGGAACACTGAAGCTTTCTTT
CAISESRRGNTEAFF